Reported below is one T cell receptor (beta chain). The sample is drawn from a study of control samples from healthy donors and cancer patients. Per germline, CDR1 LNHNV and CDR2 YYDKDF (reference sequence). V lost 2 bases and J lost 2, with 15 bases in between. The CDR3 contains 16 residues. Here immunoSEQ multiplex PCR was the method, and the copy in TCRdb shows in-frame clones only, minus some. This sample contains around 190,000 clones. The material sequenced was blood. This clonotype originated in a woman aged 30 to 39 in good health. The V and J genes are TRBV15 and TRBJ1-2; D is possibly TRBD1 (6 bases). The CDR3 protein is CATSRTTGPTNYGYTF. DNA for the CDR3: TGTGCCACCAGCAGAACCACAGGGCCTACCAACTATGGCTACACCTTC.